This entry is about one TCR beta chain. Replicate PCRs for sorted subsets used around 190 ng DNA; this equaled about 30,000 T cell genomes. TCRdb keeps only in-frame clones here, not all; method: immunoSEQ multiplex PCR. The table lists about a million clones, around four fifths of them singletons. The study drew its donors from healthy HIV-negative adults without recent acute infections or vaccinations. These data come from a study of shared clonotypes between healthy human individuals. The CDR3 is made up of 15 amino acids. CDR1 and CDR2 from the germline V gene are SGHNT and YYREEE (reference sequence). V lost 4 bases, J lost 4 bases, and 9 bases stayed unmatched.

The specimen was memory CD4+ T cells sorted from blood. Documented subset: CD45RA-negative fraction. The chain uses TRBV5-4 and TRBJ2-3, with 7 bases that match TRBD1. The clonotype was recovered from a man younger than 35 in good health. CDR3 coding DNA: TGTGCCAGCAGCGAGAAGCAGGACAGGTCAGATACGCAGTATTTT. It encodes CASSEKQDRSDTQYF.